The present entry profiles one TCR beta chain with its context. Data came from immunoSEQ multiplex PCR; TCRdb stores just in-frame clones and leaves some out. The data show roughly 120,000 clones, 75% to 90% seen once. As to time point: blood 2 weeks post-SBRT. Treatment of the sample: 15 Gy SBRT to primary tumor, nephrectomy 4 weeks later. The data were taken from a study of radiation and T cells in renal cell carcinoma. V was clipped by 3 bases and J by 6 bases, with 11 bases between them. The CDR3 spans 13 residues. The germline V gene encodes CDR1 ENHRY and CDR2 SYGVKD. The rearrangement links TRBV10-3 to TRBJ1-2; no clear D gene. This TCR came from a woman in her fifties or sixties with renal cell carcinoma. This sample comprised blood, obtained from a patient whose treatment included radiotherapy and nephrectomy. DNA of the CDR3: TGTGCCATCAGTGATGCAGGTGGGGATGGCTACACCTTC. Translation: CAISDAGGDGYTF.